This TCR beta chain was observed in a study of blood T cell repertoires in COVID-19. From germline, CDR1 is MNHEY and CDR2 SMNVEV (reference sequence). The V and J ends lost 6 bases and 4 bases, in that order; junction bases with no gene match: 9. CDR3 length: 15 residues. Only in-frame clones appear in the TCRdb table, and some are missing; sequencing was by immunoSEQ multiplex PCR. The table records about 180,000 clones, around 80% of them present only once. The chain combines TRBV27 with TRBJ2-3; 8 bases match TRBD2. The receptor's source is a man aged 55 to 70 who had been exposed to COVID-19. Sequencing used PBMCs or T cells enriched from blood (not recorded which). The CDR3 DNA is TGTGCCAGCAGCCGCGGGACTAGTTTGGCAGATACGCAGTATTTT. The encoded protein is CASSRGTSLADTQYF.